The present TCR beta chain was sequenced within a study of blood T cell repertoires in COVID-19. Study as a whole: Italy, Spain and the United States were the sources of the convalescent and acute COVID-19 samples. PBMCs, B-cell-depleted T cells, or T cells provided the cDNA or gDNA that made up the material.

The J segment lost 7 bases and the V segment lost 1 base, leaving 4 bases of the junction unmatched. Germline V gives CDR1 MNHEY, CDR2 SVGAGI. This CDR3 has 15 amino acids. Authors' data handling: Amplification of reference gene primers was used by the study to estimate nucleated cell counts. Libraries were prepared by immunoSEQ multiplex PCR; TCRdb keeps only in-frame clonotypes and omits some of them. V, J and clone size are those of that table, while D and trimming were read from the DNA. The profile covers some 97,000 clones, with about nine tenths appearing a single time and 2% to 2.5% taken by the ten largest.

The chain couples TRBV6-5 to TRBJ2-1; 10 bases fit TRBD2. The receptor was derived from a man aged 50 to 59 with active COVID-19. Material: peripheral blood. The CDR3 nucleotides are TGTGCCAGCAGTTACTTGCCTAGCGGGAGTAATGAGCAGTTCTTC. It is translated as CASSYLPSGSNEQFF.